One and the same sample provided the 27 T cell receptor beta chains below, sequenced in a study of blood T cell repertoires in COVID-19. TCRdb's copy holds only in-frame clones and misses some; the assay was immunoSEQ multiplex PCR. The sample records 110,000 or so clones, 87% being singletons. Sequenced material: peripheral blood. These receptors were taken from a human donor in a cohort sampled during active COVID-19.

The chain has TRBV14 and TRBJ2-2; D may be TRBD2 (6 bases). V was cut by 4 bases and J by 5 bases, with 17 bases left in between. CDR3 size: 16 residues. Per the germline V gene, CDR1 is SGHDN and CDR2 is FVKESK. This CDR3 reads CASSLTSGRGTGELFF. Here the CDR3 DNA reads TGTGCCAGCAGCCTCACCTCGGGACGGGGGACCGGGGAGCTGTTTTTT.

The chain carries TRBV6-1 and TRBJ1-2; no reliable D call. This CDR3 has 11 residues. Trimming left V 3 bases short and J 8 bases short, with 7 bases between. Germline V CDR1 and CDR2: MNHNS, SASEGT. CDR3 loop: CASSERIGYTF. The CDR3 DNA follows: TGTGCCAGCAGTGAGAGGATAGGCTACACCTTC.

The chain employs TRBV5-4 and TRBJ2-7; 11 bases align to TRBD1. The CDR3 spans 18 residues. Germline trimming cut 7 bases from V and 5 bases from J; bases unmatched to any gene: 20. The V gene's germline CDR1 is SGHNT and CDR2 YYREEE (reference sequence). In nucleotides, the CDR3 is TGTGCCAGCGGATCCGGGACAGGGGGTTCTCGGATGTTCCACGAGCAGTACTTC. Translated, it gives CASGSGTGGSRMFHEQYF. The whole variable domain, remainder taken from reference TRBV5-4 and TRBJ2-7, is ETGVTQSPTHLIKTRGQQVTLRCSSQSGHNTVSWYQQALGQGPQFIFQYYREEENGRGNFPPRFSGLQFPNYSSELNVNALELDDSALYLCASGSGTGGSRMFHEQYFGPGTRLTVT.

V usage is TRBV11-3 and J usage is TRBJ2-7; TRBD1 matches at 7 bases. CDR3 size: 14 residues. CDR1 SGHNT and CDR2 YENEEA come from the germline V gene. With 5 bases clipped from V and 5 bases from J, the junction kept 9 bases outside the gene matches. The CDR3: CASSPGTAVNEQYF. DNA of the CDR3: TGTGCCAGCAGCCCTGGGACAGCCGTGAACGAGCAGTACTTC.

This chain joins TRBV28 and TRBJ1-5, with TRBD1 identical over 7 bases. The V gene's germline CDR1 is MDHEN and CDR2 SYDVKM. This CDR3 is 14 amino acids long. V was clipped by 5 bases and J by 7 bases; unmatched bases: 8. For the CDR3, the DNA is TGTGCCAGCAGTCCGACACAGGGGAGGCAGCCCCAGCATTTT. It is translated as CASSPTQGRQPQHF.

The CDR3 sequence is CASGPQGRGGTQYF. DNA for the CDR3: TGTGCCAGCGGACCACAGGGGCGGGGTGGGACCCAGTACTTC. The rearrangement links TRBV28 to TRBJ2-5; possibly TRBD1 for D (7 bases). The CDR3 loop spans 14 amino acids. Germline CDR1 reads MDHEN; CDR2 reads SYDVKM. V lost 8 bases to trimming and J lost 7 bases, with 20 bases between them.

The J gene is TRBJ2-1, the V gene TRBV11-3; 9 bases align to TRBD1. Germline V gene sequence: CDR1 SGHNT, CDR2 YENEEA. J lost 9 bases, V lost 5 bases, and 8 bases had no gene match. The CDR3 totals 14 residues. This CDR3 reads CASSPRDREGEQFF. DNA for the CDR3: TGTGCCAGCAGCCCACGGGACAGGGAGGGTGAGCAGTTCTTC.

Only a few counts were recorded for this clone. This CDR3 is also generated by other DNA sequences in the sample. The rearrangement links TRBV19 to TRBJ1-1; D remains unclear. The CDR3 consists of 12 residues. Germline V gene sequence: CDR1 LNHDA, CDR2 SQIVND (reference sequence). Trimming removed 2 bases at V and 4 bases at J, with 5 bases between. The chain's CDR3 is CASSIRGTEAFF. Written as DNA, the CDR3 is TGTGCCAGTAGTATACGGGGCACTGAAGCTTTCTTT.

This clone was seen once. The V and J genes are TRBV6-5 and TRBJ1-3; 9 nucleotides align to TRBD1. There are 14 residues in the CDR3. J was trimmed by 2 bases and V by 6 bases; bases with no gene match: 2. Germline CDR1 reads MNHEY; CDR2 reads SVGAGI. The CDR3 DNA reads TGTGCCAGCAGACAGGGGGCGGCTGGAAACACCATATATTTT. Protein: CASRQGAAGNTIYF.

This clone was picked up a small number of times. The gene calls are TRBV28 and TRBJ2-7; D gene ambiguous. Trimming left V 5 bases short and J 5 bases short, with 10 bases between. This CDR3 has 12 amino acids. Germline V lookup: CDR1 MDHEN, CDR2 SYDVKM. CDR3 nucleotide sequence: TGTGCCAGCAGTACCAGGATCCACGAGCAGTACTTC. It encodes CASSTRIHEQYF.

The rearrangement joins TRBV27 to TRBJ2-3; D gene unclear. CDR3 length: 12 amino acids. The V gene lost 3 bases and the J gene lost 6 bases, with 7 bases spanning the gap. Per the germline V gene, CDR1 is MNHEY and CDR2 is SMNVEV (reference sequence). CDR3 region: CASSFTGDTQYF. CDR3 DNA sequence: TGTGCCAGCAGTTTTACCGGTGATACGCAGTATTTT.

This CDR3 is CAPGGAGVSYEQYF. CDR3 coding DNA: TGTGCCCCCGGGGGGGCCGGGGTCTCCTACGAGCAGTACTTC. The chain combines TRBV5-8 with TRBJ2-7; 8 positions match TRBD2. In germline, CDR1 is SGHTS, CDR2 YDEGEE. The V gene end was trimmed by 10 bases and the J gene end by 0 bases; junction bases not matched to a gene: 9. The CDR3 is made up of 14 amino acids.

The chain has TRBV6-5 and TRBJ1-1, with TRBD1 as a possible D gene (5 bases). Trimming cost V 2 bases and J 5 bases, with 12 bases left between them. CDR1 is MNHEY and CDR2 is SVGAGI in the germline V gene. The CDR3 consists of 14 residues. DNA of the CDR3: TGTGCCAGCAGTTACGGAGGGGTGGGGACTGAAGCTTTCTTT. Translating gives CASSYGGVGTEAFF.

In the case of this clone: This sample also contains other DNA sequences that code for the same CDR3. The J gene is TRBJ1-5, the V gene TRBV5-1, with TRBD1 matching 7 bases. V trimming: 5 bases; J trimming: 3 bases; junction bases outside the gene matches: 5. The CDR3 has 14 residues. The germline V gene has CDR1 SGHRS and CDR2 YFSETQ. The CDR3 bases are TGCGCCAGCAGTTTGACAGGGAACAATCAGCCCCAGCATTTT. Translating gives CASSLTGNNQPQHF.

This chain uses TRBV27 with TRBJ2-7; 7 bases match TRBD1. With V trimmed by 1 base and J by 0 bases, 3 bases remained unmatched. Germline CDR1 and CDR2: MNHEY and SMNVEV (reference sequence). The length of the CDR3 is 15 residues. In DNA, the CDR3 is TGTGCCAGCAGTTTATTGGGACAGCTCTCCTACGAGCAGTACTTC. This gives the protein CASSLLGQLSYEQYF.

This clone was detected a few times. This sequence joins TRBV7-8 and TRBJ2-1; tentative D call: TRBD1 (6 bases). V was pared by 1 base and J by 2 bases, with 12 bases between. The CDR3 totals 16 residues. The germline CDR1 and CDR2 sequences are SGHVS and FQNEAQ. The chain's CDR3 is CASSLVVGDTYNEQFF. CDR3 sequence (DNA): TGTGCCAGCAGCTTAGTAGTTGGGGACACCTACAATGAGCAGTTCTTC.

The chain recombines TRBV6-4 with TRBJ1-6; D may be TRBD1 (5 bases). Between the trimmed V and J ends, which lost 0 bases and 7 bases, there was a span of 19 bases. In germline, CDR1 is MRHNA, CDR2 SNTAGT. This CDR3 is built from 18 residues. The CDR3 protein is CASSDSGQGTDANSPLHF. DNA for the CDR3: TGTGCCAGCAGTGACTCTGGGCAGGGCACGGATGCCAATTCACCCCTCCACTTT.

The rearrangement links TRBV12-5 to TRBJ2-2; D might be TRBD1 (6 bases). This CDR3 spans 16 amino acids. V was clipped by 6 bases and J by 1 base, with 15 bases between them. Germline CDR1 and CDR2: LGHNT and FRNRAP. CDR3 residues: CASGQTGYVNTGELFF. The CDR3 nucleotides are TGTGCTAGTGGCCAAACAGGGTACGTGAACACCGGGGAGCTGTTTTTT.

The chain couples TRBV7-9 to TRBJ2-5, with 8 bases that match TRBD1. The V segment lost 1 base and the J segment 5 bases; nucleotides outside the gene matches: 3. Germline loops: CDR1 SEHNR, CDR2 FQNEAQ (reference sequence). The CDR3 is made up of 14 amino acids. The CDR3 DNA reads TGTGCCAGCAGCTTAGGAACAGGGGGGGAGACCCAGTACTTC. Its protein product is CASSLGTGGETQYF.

The V call is TRBV29-1, the J call TRBJ2-1, with 11 bases matching TRBD1. This CDR3 has 15 residues. Trimming removed 6 bases from V and 6 bases from J; junction bases left unmatched: 10. Germline-derived CDR1 and CDR2 are SQVTM and ANQGSEA. The DNA for the CDR3 is TGCAGCGTACTTACCGGGACAGGGGGGTTCAATGAGCAGTTCTTC. Translation: CSVLTGTGGFNEQFF.

The chain combines TRBV6-1 with TRBJ1-5; D unclear. V shed 3 bases and J shed 0 bases, with 9 bases lying between them. In germline, CDR1 is MNHNS, CDR2 SASEGT. There are 15 residues in the CDR3. For the CDR3, the DNA is TGTGCCAGCAGTGAGTTCGGGGATAGCAATCAGCCCCAGCATTTT. Its protein product is CASSEFGDSNQPQHF.

The chain carries TRBV4-2 and TRBJ1-2; perhaps TRBD1 as D (6 bases). The CDR3 totals 16 residues. V was shortened by 0 bases and J by 4 bases, with 15 bases between the two germline ends. The germline gives CDR1 LGHNA, CDR2 YNFKEQ. CDR3 in DNA: TGTGCCAGCAGCCAAGAGGGGGGGCGCAGGATCTATGGCTACACCTTC. Encoded protein: CASSQEGGRRIYGYTF.

The rearrangement links TRBV7-2 to TRBJ1-5; maybe TRBD1 (6 bases). Trimming left V 3 bases short and J 1 base short, with 13 bases between. Germline CDR1 and CDR2: SGHTA and FQGNSA. The CDR3 loop spans 16 amino acids. This chain's CDR3 is CASSFGGGQSNQPQHF. The CDR3 nucleotides read TGTGCCAGCAGCTTTGGGGGGGGACAAAGCAATCAGCCCCAGCATTTT.

V and J are TRBV5-4 and TRBJ1-2; no reliable D call. The CDR3 totals 14 residues. V lost 1 base and J 6 bases, leaving 13 bases between the germline ends. Per the germline V gene, CDR1 is SGHNT and CDR2 is YYREEE (reference sequence). The CDR3: CASSLLGVRNGYTF. The CDR3 bases are TGTGCCAGCAGCTTGCTCGGGGTAAGGAATGGCTACACCTTC.

The J gene is TRBJ2-3, the V gene TRBV19; 12 positions match TRBD1. From germline, CDR1 is LNHDA and CDR2 SQIVND (reference sequence). There are 14 residues in the CDR3. Trimming cost V 6 bases and J 11 bases; bases outside gene matches: 9. CDR3 in amino acids: CASRAGTGGAQQYF. The DNA for the CDR3 is TGTGCCAGTAGGGCCGGGACAGGGGGCGCTCAGCAGTATTTT.

The CDR3 protein is CASSIIRDTQYF. In DNA form, the CDR3 reads TGCGCCAGCAGCATAATCAGGGATACGCAGTATTTT. This chain joins TRBV5-1 and TRBJ2-3; D not resolved. The CDR3 extends over 12 amino acids. From germline, CDR1 is SGHRS and CDR2 YFSETQ. Trimming took 4 bases from V and 6 from J, leaving 9 bases between them.

The V call is TRBV28, the J call TRBJ2-7, with a tentative D call TRBD2 (7 bases). CDR1 and CDR2 (germline): MDHEN, SYDVKM. The germline V and J ends were trimmed by 6 bases and 2 bases, with 17 bases remaining between them. This CDR3 region has 15 residues. The CDR3 reads CASRPPGGVTYEQYF. The CDR3, as DNA: TGTGCCAGCAGACCCCCGGGGGGCGTTACCTACGAGCAGTACTTC.